The 26 T cell receptor beta chains below all came from one sample that was sequenced in a study of blood T cell repertoires in COVID-19. TCRdb keeps only in-frame clones here, not all; method: immunoSEQ multiplex PCR. The table lists approximately 79,000 clones, about 79% of them singletons, with about 22% in the top ten. Sequenced material: peripheral blood. Receptors were obtained from a woman aged 50 to 60 with acute or convalescent COVID-19.

This chain uses TRBV27 with TRBJ1-3, with D unresolved. The ends were cut back, 3 bases at V and 3 bases at J, with 9 bases in the middle. Germline loops: CDR1 MNHEY, CDR2 SMNVEV (reference sequence). The CDR3 contains 14 residues. The CDR3 sequence: CASSFGGIGNTIYF. The DNA for the CDR3 is TGTGCCAGCAGTTTCGGAGGGATTGGAAACACCATATATTTT.

This chain connects TRBV2 to TRBJ1-1, with 7 nucleotides matching TRBD1. Per the germline V gene, CDR1 is SNHLY and CDR2 is FYNNEI. J was trimmed by 4 bases and V by 10 bases; bases with no gene match: 15. The CDR3 contains 15 residues. CDR3 sequence: CATRGVGSGGTEAFF. The CDR3, as DNA: TGTGCCACCAGGGGGGTTGGGTCCGGGGGCACTGAAGCTTTCTTT.

The chain has TRBV27 and TRBJ2-2; D ambiguous. Germline V gene sequence: CDR1 MNHEY, CDR2 SMNVEV (reference sequence). CDR3 length: 13 amino acids. Trimming took 3 bases from V and 1 from J, leaving 3 bases between them. In DNA form, the CDR3 reads TGTGCCAGCAGTTTTCGGAACACCGGGGAGCTGTTTTTT. Its translation is CASSFRNTGELFF.

The rearrangement uses TRBV12-5 and TRBJ1-4; D is possibly TRBD1 (5 bases). V lost 0 bases to trimming and J lost 7 bases, with 12 bases between them. CDR1 and CDR2 from the germline V gene are LGHNT and FRNRAP. The CDR3 is made up of 15 amino acids. The CDR3 sequence is CASGLVRQRSEKLFF. CDR3 nucleotides: TGTGCTAGTGGTTTGGTACGACAGAGGAGTGAAAAACTGTTTTTT.

The gene calls are TRBV19 and TRBJ1-2, with TRBD1 identical over 7 bases. V lost 6 bases, J lost 10 bases, and 8 bases stayed unmatched. Germline V gene data show CDR1 as LNHDA and CDR2 as SQIVND (reference sequence). The CDR3 totals 12 residues. CDR3 sequence (DNA): TGTGCCAGTAGCCGGGACAGCTTGTTCTACACCTTC. Encoded protein: CASSRDSLFYTF.

The V and J genes are TRBV5-1 and TRBJ2-2; TRBD2 is a possible D gene (6 bases). This CDR3 contains 15 residues. CDR1 SGHRS and CDR2 YFSETQ come from the germline V gene. Trimming took 3 bases from V and 2 from J, leaving 11 bases between them. The CDR3 nucleotides are TGCGCCAGCAGCTCCTGGGGGGATAACACCGGGGAGCTGTTTTTT. It is translated as CASSSWGDNTGELFF.

The gene calls are TRBV11-2 and TRBJ1-3; D gene unclear. CDR3 length equals 15 residues. Trimming removed 0 bases from V and 3 bases from J, with 9 bases in between. Germline lookup yields CDR1 SGHAT and CDR2 FQNNGV. This CDR3 reads CASSLDLWSGNTIYF. The CDR3 DNA follows: TGTGCCAGCAGCTTAGATTTATGGAGTGGAAACACCATATATTTT.

V gene TRBV10-2 combines with J gene TRBJ2-2; TRBD1 agrees at 7 bases. Germline assignment: CDR1 WSHSY and CDR2 SAAADI. Losses at the gene ends were 7 bases for V and 0 bases for J; bases not matched to a gene: 8. CDR3 length: 16 residues. CDR3 residues: CASTTGQAANTGELFF. CDR3 bases: TGCGCCAGCACAACTGGACAGGCGGCGAACACCGGGGAGCTGTTTTTT.

V is TRBV5-4 and J is TRBJ2-3, with 12 bases matching TRBD2. V lost 1 base and J lost 2; bases outside the gene matches: 5. CDR3 length: 17 residues. Germline values: CDR1 SGHNT, CDR2 YYREEE (reference sequence). CDR3 DNA sequence: TGTGCCAGCAGCTTGCGGTCTAGCGGGGGGGACACAGATACGCAGTATTTT. Amino acids: CASSLRSSGGDTDTQYF. Complete variable domain (other parts from reference TRBV5-4 and TRBJ2-3): ETGVTQSPTHLIKTRGQQVTLRCSSQSGHNTVSWYQQALGQGPQFIFQYYREEENGRGNFPPRFSGLQFPNYSSELNVNALELDDSALYLCASSLRSSGGDTDTQYFGPGTRLTVL.

The chain couples TRBV3-1 (or the pseudogene TRBV3-2) to TRBJ2-1; D perhaps matches TRBD2 (6 bases). Per germline, CDR1 LGHDT and CDR2 YNNKEL (reference sequence). The V end lost 4 bases, the J end lost 3 bases, and 16 bases lay between the germline ends. The length of the CDR3 is 16 residues. The CDR3 DNA reads TGTGCCAGCAGCCGCCTCGGGACTTCTTTCTACAATGAGCAGTTCTTC. Its protein is CASSRLGTSFYNEQFF.

The chain uses TRBV5-1 and TRBJ1-1, with TRBD1 matching over 8 bases. This CDR3 spans 15 amino acids. From germline, CDR1 is SGHRS and CDR2 YFSETQ. V gave up 6 bases and J gave up 1 base; unmatched junction bases: 8. The CDR3 sequence: CASNLQGVANTEAFF. CDR3 bases: TGCGCCAGCAACCTACAGGGGGTCGCGAACACTGAAGCTTTCTTT.

The CDR3 spells CASSVDYGSEAFF. The CDR3 DNA follows: TGTGCCAGCAGCGTAGACTATGGGAGTGAAGCTTTCTTT. V is TRBV9 and J is TRBJ1-1, with unresolved D. CDR1 is SGDLS, CDR2 YYNGEE, per germline. The CDR3 is 13 residues long. Trimming stripped 0 bases from V and 7 bases from J, with 10 bases between. Supplemented by reference TRBV9 and TRBJ1-1, the full variable domain reads DSGVTQTPKHLITATGQRVTLRCSPRSGDLSVYWYQQSLDQGLQFLIQYYNGEERAKGNILERFSAQQFPDLHSELNLSSLELGDSALYFCASSVDYGSEAFFGQGTRLTVV.

This clone was recorded only once. V usage is TRBV30 and J usage is TRBJ2-7; D remains ambiguous. The CDR3 spans 15 residues. Germline CDR1 GTSNPN, CDR2 SVGIG (reference sequence). The V gene lost 3 bases and the J gene lost 3 bases, with 18 bases spanning the gap. As DNA, the CDR3 is TGTGCCTGGAGGCGACTTGGGTCGAATAACTACGAGCAGTACTTC. It yields the protein CAWRRLGSNNYEQYF.

The rearrangement uses TRBV19 and TRBJ2-1, with TRBD2 matching 14 bases. The CDR3 runs to 14 residues. The V segment lost 10 bases and the J segment 9 bases; nucleotides outside the gene matches: 8. In germline, CDR1 is LNHDA, CDR2 SQIVND (reference sequence). In DNA form, the CDR3 reads TGTGCCACATCCGGACTAGCGGGAGGCGGTGAGCAGTTCTTC. Translated: CATSGLAGGGEQFF.

Comments on this clone: A junction end diverges from the germline sequence, so it may reflect a read error. This sequence joins TRBV7-7 and TRBJ2-1; 7 bases map to TRBD1. Germline V gene lookup returns CDR1 SSHAT and CDR2 FNYEAQ (reference sequence). The CDR3 runs to 13 residues. The CDR3 nucleotides are TGTGCTAGCAGCCCGAGCAGGGGGTCTGAGCAGTTCTTC. Its protein is CASSPSRGSEQFF.

CDR3 in amino acids: CASSLGQGPDTQYF. For the CDR3, the DNA is TGTGCCAGCAGCTTAGGACAGGGGCCAGATACGCAGTATTTT. The chain carries TRBV11-2 and TRBJ2-3; 8 bases match TRBD1. V was pared by 1 base and J by 4 bases, with 1 base of the junction left unmatched. This CDR3 contains 14 residues. CDR1 SGHAT and CDR2 FQNNGV come from the germline V gene.

This clone was recorded once. J is TRBJ1-6 and V is TRBV5-4, with a weak D call TRBD1 (6 bases). The CDR3 contains 15 residues. Germline loops: CDR1 SGHNT, CDR2 YYREEE (reference sequence). V was trimmed by 3 bases and J by 7 bases, leaving 14 bases between them. As DNA, the CDR3 is TGTGCCAGCAGCTCCGCGGCAGACAGGAATTCACCCCTCCACTTT. As protein: CASSSAADRNSPLHF. Variable domain in full (rest from reference TRBV5-4 and TRBJ1-6): ETGVTQSPTHLIKTRGQQVTLRCSSQSGHNTVSWYQQALGQGPQFIFQYYREEENGRGNFPPRFSGLQFPNYSSELNVNALELDDSALYLCASSSAADRNSPLHFGNGTRLTVT.

This clone was observed a single time. The rearrangement uses TRBV9 and TRBJ2-7; 9 bases agree with TRBD1. V lost 4 bases, J lost 3 bases, and 5 bases stayed unmatched. CDR3 length equals 14 residues. Germline CDR1 SGDLS, CDR2 YYNGEE. CDR3 amino acids: CASSPDRGGYEQYF. The CDR3 nucleotides read TGTGCCAGCAGCCCGGACAGGGGAGGCTACGAGCAGTACTTC.

The V call is TRBV5-4, the J call TRBJ1-2, with TRBD1 identical over 8 bases. V shed 0 bases, J shed 13 bases, and the junction held 14 bases outside the gene matches. Germline V gene lookup returns CDR1 SGHNT and CDR2 YYREEE (reference sequence). The CDR3 is 15 amino acids. CDR3 bases: TGTGCCAGCAGCTTGGGCCTACAGGCGCAGGGGGCCGGCACCTTC. Protein: CASSLGLQAQGAGTF.

The V gene is TRBV29-1, the J gene TRBJ2-1; 9 bases align to TRBD1. CDR3 length: 15 amino acids. CDR1 is SQVTM, CDR2 ANQGSEA, per germline. Trimming at V came to 7 bases and at J to 4 bases, leaving 11 bases not matched to a gene. This CDR3 is CSAGVPDRGYNEQFF. DNA of the CDR3: TGCAGCGCTGGGGTCCCTGACAGGGGGTACAATGAGCAGTTCTTC.

Concerning this clone: Other DNA sequences in the same sample also yield this CDR3. The V call is TRBV9, the J call TRBJ2-5, with TRBD2 matching 15 bases. Germline CDR1 is SGDLS and CDR2 is YYNGEE. The CDR3 runs 16 residues. Trimming cost V 3 bases and J 2 bases; bases outside gene matches: 2. The CDR3, as DNA: TGTGCCAGCAGCGCCGGACTAGCGGGGGGGCAAGAGACCCAGTACTTC. Its translation is CASSAGLAGGQETQYF.

This clone appeared many times. The DNA for the CDR3 is TGTGCCAGTAGTCTCCTACAGGGATTGGGCGGTTCGAATCAGCCCCAGCATTTT. Amino acid sequence: CASSLLQGLGGSNQPQHF. The chain recombines TRBV19 with TRBJ1-5; weak D call: TRBD1 (6 bases). V dropped 5 bases and J dropped 4 bases, with 24 bases sitting between them. This CDR3 comprises 18 residues. Germline assignment: CDR1 LNHDA and CDR2 SQIVND (reference sequence).

This chain connects TRBV2 to TRBJ1-3; 7 nucleotides agree with TRBD1. CDR3 length: 14 amino acids. Per germline, CDR1 SNHLY and CDR2 FYNNEI. The trim removed 5 bases at V and 4 bases at J, leaving 5 bases unmatched. The chain's CDR3 is CASSRDRAGNTIYF. The CDR3 region has the DNA TGTGCCAGCAGTCGAGACAGGGCAGGAAACACCATATATTTT.

The chain combines TRBV4-1 with TRBJ2-3; the D gene is possibly TRBD1 (6 bases). Trimming cost V 3 bases and J 2 bases, with 18 bases left between them. The CDR3 is 17 amino acids. Germline V lookup: CDR1 MGHRA, CDR2 YSYEKL. CDR3 in amino acids: CASSQTFPQGSTDTQYF. CDR3 sequence (DNA): TGCGCCAGCAGCCAGACCTTCCCCCAGGGGTCCACAGATACGCAGTATTTT.

The V gene is TRBV7-3, the J gene TRBJ1-1; possible D gene TRBD1, 6 bases. This CDR3 region has 15 residues. Per germline, CDR1 SGHTA and CDR2 FQGTGA. V lost 4 bases, J lost 5 bases, and 17 bases lay in between. The CDR3 DNA reads TGTGCCAGCAGCTCCCAACAGGGAAGAGGGACTGAAGCTTTCTTT. This sequence encodes CASSSQQGRGTEAFF.

The J gene is TRBJ2-3, the V gene TRBV13; TRBD1 is a possible D gene (6 bases). The ends were cut back, 5 bases at V and 0 bases at J, with 15 bases in the middle. This CDR3 comprises 16 residues. Germline assignment: CDR1 PRHDT and CDR2 FYEKMQ (reference sequence). CDR3 loop: CASSTRTAYSTDTQYF. The CDR3 nucleotides read TGTGCCAGCAGCACTAGGACAGCCTATAGCACAGATACGCAGTATTTT.